The sequence of this T cell receptor beta chain was determined in a study of cytomegalovirus exposure and HLA in healthy donors. In germline, CDR1 is SEHNR, CDR2 FQNEAQ (reference sequence). This CDR3 has 14 residues. The V gene lost 0 bases and the J gene lost 5 bases, with 10 bases spanning the gap. This table comes from immunoSEQ multiplex PCR, and its TCRdb copy is limited to in-frame clones, with some not included. There are 200,000 to 250,000 clones in the sample; approximately 80% occur only once, and roughly 13% lies in the top ten. The source material was PBMCs. The receptor's source is a woman in her 30s in good health and CMV-seropositive. The genes are TRBV7-9 and TRBJ1-2; no firm D call. This CDR3 is CASSLAGGAYGYTF. Here the CDR3 DNA reads TGTGCCAGCAGCTTAGCGGGTGGAGCGTATGGCTACACCTTC.